This TCR beta chain appears in the sequencing data of a study of blood T cell repertoires in COVID-19. This CDR3 has 14 amino acids. V lost 2 bases to trimming and J lost 6 bases, with 12 bases between them. Per germline, CDR1 MNHEY and CDR2 SVGEGT. Profiled with immunoSEQ multiplex PCR; TCRdb holds only in-frame clones, not every one. The sample carries more than 70,000 clones, roughly 80% recorded once. V is TRBV6-2 or TRBV6-3 and J is TRBJ2-3; no definite D call. The sequence derives from a woman aged 65 to 85 with acute or convalescent COVID-19. The sequencing sample was made of peripheral blood. In DNA, the CDR3 is TGTGCCAGCAGTTACGTGACTCTTCGGGATACGCAGTATTTT. Translation gives CASSYVTLRDTQYF.